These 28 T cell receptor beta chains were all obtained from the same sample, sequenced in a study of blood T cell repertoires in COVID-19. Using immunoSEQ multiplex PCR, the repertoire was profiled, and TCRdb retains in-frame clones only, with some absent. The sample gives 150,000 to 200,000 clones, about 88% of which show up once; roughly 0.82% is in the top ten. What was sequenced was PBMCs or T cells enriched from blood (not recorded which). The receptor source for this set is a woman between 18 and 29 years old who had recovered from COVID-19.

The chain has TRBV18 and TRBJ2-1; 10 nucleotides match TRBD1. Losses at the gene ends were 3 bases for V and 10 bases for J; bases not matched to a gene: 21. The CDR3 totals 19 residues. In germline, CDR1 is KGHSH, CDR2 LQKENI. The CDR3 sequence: CASSPLPSRLRDRGEEQFF. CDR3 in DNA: TGTGCCAGCTCACCTCTCCCCAGCCGTCTCCGGGACAGGGGCGAAGAGCAGTTCTTC.

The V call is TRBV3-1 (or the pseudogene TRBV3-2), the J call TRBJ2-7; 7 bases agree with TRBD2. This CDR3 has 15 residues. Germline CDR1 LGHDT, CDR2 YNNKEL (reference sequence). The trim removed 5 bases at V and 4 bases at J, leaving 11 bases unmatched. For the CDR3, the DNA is TGTGCCAGCAGCTCCCGCCGGCGGGAGTCTTACGAGCAGTACTTC. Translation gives CASSSRRRESYEQYF.

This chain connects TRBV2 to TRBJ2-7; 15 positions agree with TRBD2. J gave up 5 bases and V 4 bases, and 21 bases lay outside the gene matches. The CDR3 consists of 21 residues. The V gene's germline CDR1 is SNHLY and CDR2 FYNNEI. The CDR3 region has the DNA TGTGCCAGCAGTGTCGAAAGGACTAGCGGGAGGGCAAAAGGAGCTTCGAACGAGCAGTACTTC. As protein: CASSVERTSGRAKGASNEQYF.

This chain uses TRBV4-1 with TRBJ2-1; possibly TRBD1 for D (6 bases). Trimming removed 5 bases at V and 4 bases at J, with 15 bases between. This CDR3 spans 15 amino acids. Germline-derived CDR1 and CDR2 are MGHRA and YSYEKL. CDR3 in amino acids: CASSSGAGSYNEQFF. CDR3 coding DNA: TGCGCCAGCAGCTCAGGGGCAGGTTCATACAATGAGCAGTTCTTC.

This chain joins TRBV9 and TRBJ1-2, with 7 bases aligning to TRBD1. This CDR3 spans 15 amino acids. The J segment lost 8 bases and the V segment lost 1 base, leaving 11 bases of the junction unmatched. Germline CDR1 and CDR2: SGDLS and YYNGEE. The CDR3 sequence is CASSVSLTGENGYTF. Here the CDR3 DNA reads TGTGCCAGCAGCGTATCTCTTACAGGGGAAAACGGCTACACCTTC.

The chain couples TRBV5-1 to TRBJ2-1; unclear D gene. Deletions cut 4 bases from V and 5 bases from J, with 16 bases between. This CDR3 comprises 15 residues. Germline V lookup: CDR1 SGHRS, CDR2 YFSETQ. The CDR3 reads CASSAEMSPDNEQFF. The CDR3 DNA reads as TGCGCCAGCAGCGCTGAGATGAGTCCCGACAATGAGCAGTTCTTC.

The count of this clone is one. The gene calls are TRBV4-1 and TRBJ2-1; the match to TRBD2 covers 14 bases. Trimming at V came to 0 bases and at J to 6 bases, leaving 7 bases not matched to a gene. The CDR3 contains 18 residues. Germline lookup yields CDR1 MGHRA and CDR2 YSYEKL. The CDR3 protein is CASSQEVGTSGRSNEQFF. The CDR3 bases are TGCGCCAGCAGCCAAGAAGTGGGGACTAGCGGGAGAAGCAATGAGCAGTTCTTC.

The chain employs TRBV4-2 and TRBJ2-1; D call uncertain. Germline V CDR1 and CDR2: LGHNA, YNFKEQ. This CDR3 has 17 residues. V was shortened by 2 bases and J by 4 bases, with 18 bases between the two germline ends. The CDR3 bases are TGTGCCAGCAGCCAAAATGTATTTTCAGGTTCTTACAATGAGCAGTTCTTC. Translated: CASSQNVFSGSYNEQFF.

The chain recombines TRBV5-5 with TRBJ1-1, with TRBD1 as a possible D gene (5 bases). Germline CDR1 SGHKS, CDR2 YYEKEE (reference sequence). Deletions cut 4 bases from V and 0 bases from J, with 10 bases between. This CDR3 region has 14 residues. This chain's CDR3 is CASSMGLLNTEAFF. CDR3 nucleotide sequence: TGTGCCAGCAGCATGGGACTCTTGAACACTGAAGCTTTCTTT.

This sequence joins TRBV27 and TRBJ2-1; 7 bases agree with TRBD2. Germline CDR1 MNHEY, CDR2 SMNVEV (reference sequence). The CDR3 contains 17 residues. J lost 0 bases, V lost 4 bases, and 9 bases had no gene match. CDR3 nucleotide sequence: TGTGCCAGCAGTTCCACCGAAGCGGGAAGCTCCTACAATGAGCAGTTCTTC. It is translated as CASSSTEAGSSYNEQFF.

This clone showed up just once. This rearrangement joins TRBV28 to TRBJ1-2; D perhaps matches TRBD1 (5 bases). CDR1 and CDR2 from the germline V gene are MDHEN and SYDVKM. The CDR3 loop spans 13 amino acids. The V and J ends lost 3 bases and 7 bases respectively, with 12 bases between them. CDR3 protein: CASSFTRVVGYTF. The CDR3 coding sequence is TGTGCCAGCAGTTTCACCAGGGTGGTTGGCTACACCTTC.

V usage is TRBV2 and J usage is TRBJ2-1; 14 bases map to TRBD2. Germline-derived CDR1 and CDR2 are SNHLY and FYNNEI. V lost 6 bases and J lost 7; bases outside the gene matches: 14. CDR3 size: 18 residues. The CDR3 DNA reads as TGTGCCAGCAGGGTAATATCGGGACTAGCGGGAGAGGATAATGAGCAGTTCTTC. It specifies CASRVISGLAGEDNEQFF.

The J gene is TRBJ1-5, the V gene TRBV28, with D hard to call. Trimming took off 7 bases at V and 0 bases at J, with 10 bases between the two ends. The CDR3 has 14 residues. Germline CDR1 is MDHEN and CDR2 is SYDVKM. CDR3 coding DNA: TGTGCCAGCACGGGTCAAAGTAGCAATCAGCCCCAGCATTTT. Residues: CASTGQSSNQPQHF.

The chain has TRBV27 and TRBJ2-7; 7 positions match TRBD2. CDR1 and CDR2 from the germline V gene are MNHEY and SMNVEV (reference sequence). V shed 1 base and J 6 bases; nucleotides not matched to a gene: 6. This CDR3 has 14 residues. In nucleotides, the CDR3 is TGTGCCAGCAGTTTATTCTTGGGGGGGGGCGAGCAGTACTTC. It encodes CASSLFLGGGEQYF.

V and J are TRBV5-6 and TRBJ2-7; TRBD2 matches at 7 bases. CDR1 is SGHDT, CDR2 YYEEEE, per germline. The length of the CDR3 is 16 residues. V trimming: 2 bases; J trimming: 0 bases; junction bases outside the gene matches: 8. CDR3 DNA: TGTGCCAGCAGCTTTCCTGACGGGAGGAGCTCCTACGAGCAGTACTTC. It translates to CASSFPDGRSSYEQYF.

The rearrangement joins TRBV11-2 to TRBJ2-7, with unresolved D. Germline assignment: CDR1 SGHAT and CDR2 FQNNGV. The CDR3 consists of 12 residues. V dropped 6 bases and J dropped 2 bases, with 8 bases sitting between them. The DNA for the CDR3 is TGTGCCAGCAGTCGTAATGCCTACGAGCAGTACTTC. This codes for CASSRNAYEQYF.

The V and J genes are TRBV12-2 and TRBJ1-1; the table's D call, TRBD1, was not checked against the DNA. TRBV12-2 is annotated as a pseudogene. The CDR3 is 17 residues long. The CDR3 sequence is CKTRGDTGQGMNTEAFF. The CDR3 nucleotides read TGTAAAACTCGGGGGGACACGGGACAGGGAATGAACACTGAAGCTTTCTTT.

The CDR3 spells CASSFVAGGPTGEQFF. CDR3 in DNA: TGTGCCAGCAGCTTCGTAGCGGGAGGGCCAACCGGTGAGCAGTTCTTC. The chain combines TRBV11-2 with TRBJ2-1; TRBD2 matches at 11 bases. Germline V gene data show CDR1 as SGHAT and CDR2 as FQNNGV. Trimming cost V 3 bases and J 9 bases; bases outside gene matches: 10. This CDR3 has 16 amino acids.

The CDR3 sequence is CASSLIAEENTEAFF. In DNA form, the CDR3 reads TGTGCCAGTAGCCTGATAGCAGAAGAGAACACTGAAGCTTTCTTT. The chain carries TRBV19 and TRBJ1-1; D is undetermined. Trimming took off 6 bases at V and 1 base at J, with 15 bases between the two ends. The CDR3 runs to 15 residues. Germline CDR1 is LNHDA and CDR2 is SQIVND (reference sequence). Supplemented by reference TRBV19 and TRBJ1-1, the full variable domain reads DGGITQSPKYLFRKEGQNVTLSCEQNLNHDAMYWYRQDPGQGLRLIYYSQIVNDFQKGDIAEGYSVSREKKESFPLTVTSAQKNPTAFYLCASSLIAEENTEAFFGQGTRLTVV.

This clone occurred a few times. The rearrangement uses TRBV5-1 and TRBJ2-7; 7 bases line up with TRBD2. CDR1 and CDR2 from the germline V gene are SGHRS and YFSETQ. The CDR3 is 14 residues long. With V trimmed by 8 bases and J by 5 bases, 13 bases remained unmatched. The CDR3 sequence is CASSTSGTLHEQYF. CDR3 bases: TGCGCCAGTTCCACCAGCGGGACCTTACACGAGCAGTACTTC.

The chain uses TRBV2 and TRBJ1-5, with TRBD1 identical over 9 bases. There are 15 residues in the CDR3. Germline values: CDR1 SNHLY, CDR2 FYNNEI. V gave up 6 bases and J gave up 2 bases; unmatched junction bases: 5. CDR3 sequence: CASREQGAGNQPQHF. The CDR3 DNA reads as TGTGCCAGCAGAGAACAGGGGGCAGGCAATCAGCCCCAGCATTTT.

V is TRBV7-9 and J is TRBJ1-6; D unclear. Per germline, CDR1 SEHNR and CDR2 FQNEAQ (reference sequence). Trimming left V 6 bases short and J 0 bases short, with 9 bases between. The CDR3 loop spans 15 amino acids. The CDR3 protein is CASSERSSYNSPLHF. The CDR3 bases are TGTGCCAGCAGTGAGCGGAGCTCCTATAATTCACCCCTCCACTTT.

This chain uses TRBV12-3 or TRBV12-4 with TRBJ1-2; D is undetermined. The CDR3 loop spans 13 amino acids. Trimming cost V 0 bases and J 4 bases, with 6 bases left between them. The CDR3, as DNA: TGTGCCAGCAGTTTAGCGCTAACCTATGGCTACACCTTC. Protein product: CASSLALTYGYTF.

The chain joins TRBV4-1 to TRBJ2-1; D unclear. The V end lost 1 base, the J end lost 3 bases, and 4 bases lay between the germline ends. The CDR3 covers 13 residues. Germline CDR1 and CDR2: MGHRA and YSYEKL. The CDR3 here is CASSQVVYNEQFF. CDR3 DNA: TGCGCCAGCAGCCAAGTAGTCTACAATGAGCAGTTCTTC.

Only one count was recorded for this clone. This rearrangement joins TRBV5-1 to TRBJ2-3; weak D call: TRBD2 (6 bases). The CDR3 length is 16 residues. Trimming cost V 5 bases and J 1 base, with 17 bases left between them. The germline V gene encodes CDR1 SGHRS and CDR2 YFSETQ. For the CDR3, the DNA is TGCGCCAGCAGGCCGCGAGGGTGGGAGGGCACAGATACGCAGTATTTT. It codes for CASRPRGWEGTDTQYF.

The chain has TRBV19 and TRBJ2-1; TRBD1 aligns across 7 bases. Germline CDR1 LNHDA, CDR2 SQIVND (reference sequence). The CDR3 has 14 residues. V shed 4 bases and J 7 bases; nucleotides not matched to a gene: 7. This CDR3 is CASSSRQGENEQFF. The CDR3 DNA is TGTGCCAGTAGTAGCAGACAGGGTGAAAATGAGCAGTTCTTC.

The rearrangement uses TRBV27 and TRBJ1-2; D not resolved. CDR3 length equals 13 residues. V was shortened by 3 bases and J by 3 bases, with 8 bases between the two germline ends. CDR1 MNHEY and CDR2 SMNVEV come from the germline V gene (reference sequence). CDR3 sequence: CASSLGSYYGYTF. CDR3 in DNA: TGTGCCAGCAGTTTGGGCAGTTACTATGGCTACACCTTC.

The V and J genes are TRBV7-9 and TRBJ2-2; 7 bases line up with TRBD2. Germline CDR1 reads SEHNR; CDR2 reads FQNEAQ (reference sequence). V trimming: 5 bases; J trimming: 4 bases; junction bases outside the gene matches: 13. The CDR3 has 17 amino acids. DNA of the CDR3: TGTGCCAGCAGCCCACTAAGGACTAGGCACACCACCGGGGAGCTGTTTTTT. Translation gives CASSPLRTRHTTGELFF. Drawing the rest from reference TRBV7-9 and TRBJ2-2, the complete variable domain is DTGVSQNPRHKITKRGQNVTFRCDPISEHNRLYWYRQTLGQGPEFLTYFQNEAQLEKSRLLSDRFSAERPKGSFSTLEIQRTEQGDSAMYLCASSPLRTRHTTGELFFGEGSRLTVL.